Following are 5 T cell receptor beta chains from one sample sequenced in a study of regulatory T cells in long-lasting Graves disease. Arm-PCR of CDR3 regions and iRepertoire HTBI primers were the basis on which TCR beta libraries were built. TCRdb reprocessed the multiplex PCR reads via MiXCR and lists one record per CDR3 protein. The sample carries 500,000 to 700,000 distinct CDR3 sequences, approximately 15% recorded once. Time point indicated: newly diagnosed GD, antithyroid drugs for less than 3 months. From RNA extracted from PBMCs, the TCR library was made. The same data also contributed to another study, on T cells in Graves' hyperthyroidism and ophthalmopathy.

The material sequenced was peripheral blood mononuclear cells (PBMCs), taken at new diagnosis, from a patient treated with antithyroid drugs. The receptor source for this set is a woman in her twenties or thirties with Graves disease.

This clonotype was detected ten times or more. The chain is built from TRBV11-2 and TRBJ2-4; D assignment may be TRBD1 or TRBD2 (6 bases each). The V gene lost 11 bases and the J gene lost 0 bases, with 14 bases spanning the gap. The V gene's germline CDR1 is SGHAT and CDR2 FQNNGV. This CDR3 contains 14 residues. CDR3 DNA sequence: TGTGCCTCGAGGGGGGTTCCAGCCAAAAACATTCAGTACTTC. Translation gives CASRGVPAKNIQYF.

Note on this clonotype: One end of the junction does not line up with germline, which may come from a read error. The chain combines TRBV9 with TRBJ2-4, with TRBD2 as a possible D gene (5 bases). Near its end, the DNA agrees better with TRBJ2-5, so the J call may be wrong. Per germline, CDR1 SGDLS and CDR2 YYNGEE. This CDR3 has 15 residues. The CDR3 sequence is CARSGGQVGSETQYF. In DNA form, the CDR3 reads TGTGCCAGAAGCGGCGGGCAGGTCGGGTCGGAGACCCAGTACTTC.

V and J are TRBV30 and TRBJ2-4, with D possibly matching TRBD1 (6 bases). This CDR3 contains 12 residues. Germline V lookup: CDR1 GTSNPN, CDR2 SVGIG (reference sequence). Between the trimmed V and J ends, which lost 3 bases and 14 bases, there was a span of 17 bases. The CDR3 DNA reads TGTGCCTGGAGGGACAGCGCGAGGGTAAAGTACTTC. It is translated as CAWRDSARVKYF.

This clonotype appeared many times. This sequence joins TRBV6-2 or TRBV6-3 and TRBJ2-7; D call uncertain. Trimming stripped 5 bases from V and 1 base from J, with 12 bases between. Germline V gene lookup returns CDR1 MNHEY and CDR2 SVGEGT. The CDR3 runs to 14 residues. CDR3 sequence: CASSEDVRSYEQYF. The DNA of the CDR3 is TGTGCCAGCAGTGAAGACGTGCGGTCCTACGAGCAGTACTTC.

This clonotype has ten or more counts. The V gene is TRBV7-8, the J gene TRBJ2-1, with TRBD2 matching 7 bases. CDR1 SGHVS and CDR2 FQNEAQ come from the germline V gene. This CDR3 is 13 amino acids long. Unmatched junction bases numbered 4, after V lost 5 bases and J lost 6 bases. This CDR3 is CASSHRTSNEQFF. The CDR3, as DNA: TGTGCCAGCAGCCACCGGACTAGCAATGAGCAGTTCTTC.